What follows are 10 T cell receptor beta chains derived from one specimen sequenced in a study of shared clonotypes between healthy human individuals. Sequencing used immunoSEQ multiplex PCR; TCRdb keeps in-frame clones, though not all of them. The data show 1,100,000 or so clones, roughly 74% seen once. Specimen: memory CD4+ T cells from PBMCs. Indicated subset: CD45RA-negative fraction. The receptors were gathered from a man aged 18 to 35 in good health. Some clones in this sample may be carry-over from other donors' samples.

The J gene is TRBJ1-2, the V gene TRBV2, with 7 bases aligning to TRBD1. The V segment lost 6 bases and the J segment 6 bases; nucleotides outside the gene matches: 1. The CDR3 has 11 residues. Germline CDR1 is SNHLY and CDR2 is FYNNEI. CDR3 residues: CASRTGHGYTF. DNA of the CDR3: TGTGCCAGCAGGACAGGGCATGGCTACACCTTC.

The chain joins TRBV5-5 to TRBJ1-5; 9 bases are a match to TRBD1. Unmatched junction bases numbered 5, after V lost 0 bases and J lost 4 bases. Germline-derived CDR1 and CDR2 are SGHKS and YYEKEE (reference sequence). This CDR3 is 16 amino acids long. CDR3 bases: TGTGCCAGCAGCTTGGAGTGGACAGGGGAAAATCAGCCCCAGCATTTT. Translating gives CASSLEWTGENQPQHF.

In its sample, this clone was seen a few times. J is TRBJ2-3 and V is TRBV19, with 7 nucleotides matching TRBD2. The V gene's germline CDR1 is LNHDA and CDR2 SQIVND (reference sequence). The V and J ends lost 5 bases and 5 bases, in that order; junction bases with no gene match: 10. This CDR3 is built from 15 residues. CDR3 in DNA: TGTGCCAGTAGTTTATGGGAGGGCGGGAAAGATACGCAGTATTTT. This translates into CASSLWEGGKDTQYF.

The chain employs TRBV7-9 and TRBJ2-7, with TRBD2 matching over 14 bases. This CDR3 comprises 14 residues. V dropped 6 bases and J dropped 12; count of bases not matched to a gene: 10. The germline CDR1 and CDR2 sequences are SEHNR and FQNEAQ (reference sequence). This chain's CDR3 is CASRNGTSGRYPYF. The CDR3 DNA follows: TGTGCCAGCAGGAACGGGACTAGCGGGAGATATCCGTACTTC.

This clone was seen once. The chain is built from TRBV29-1 and TRBJ1-4, with a tentative D call TRBD1 (6 bases). Germline loops: CDR1 SQVTM, CDR2 ANQGSEA. The CDR3 spans 12 residues. The germline V and J ends were trimmed by 4 bases and 7 bases, with 10 bases remaining between them. CDR3 coding DNA: TGCAGCGTTGCACAGGGTTCTGAAAAACTGTTTTTT. It specifies CSVAQGSEKLFF.

This chain connects TRBV7-2 to TRBJ2-1, with D hard to call. V was clipped by 5 bases and J by 8 bases, with 13 bases between them. The CDR3 covers 13 residues. Germline loops: CDR1 SGHTA, CDR2 FQGNSA. The CDR3 is CASSRSSRHEQFF. The CDR3 DNA reads TGTGCCAGCAGCCGGTCCTCGAGGCATGAGCAGTTCTTC.

The rearrangement links TRBV5-4 to TRBJ2-6, with D perhaps matching TRBD1 (5 bases). The CDR3 totals 15 residues. CDR1 is SGHNT and CDR2 is YYREEE in the germline V gene (reference sequence). V dropped 4 bases and J dropped 1 base, with 9 bases sitting between them. The CDR3 coding sequence is TGTGCCAGCAGCCGAGACAGTTCTGGGGCCAACGTCCTGACTTTC. Its translation: CASSRDSSGANVLTF.

The rearrangement joins TRBV2 to TRBJ2-2; the match to TRBD2 covers 7 bases. Germline lookup yields CDR1 SNHLY and CDR2 FYNNEI. Unmatched junction bases numbered 5, after V lost 3 bases and J lost 4 bases. The CDR3 extends over 15 amino acids. This CDR3 is CASSESGAVTGELFF. In nucleotides, the CDR3 is TGTGCCAGCAGTGAGAGCGGGGCGGTCACCGGGGAGCTGTTTTTT.

The chain combines TRBV4-1 with TRBJ2-5; possibly TRBD1 for D (6 bases). The germline V gene has CDR1 MGHRA and CDR2 YSYEKL. The germline V and J ends were trimmed by 1 base and 1 base, with 7 bases remaining between them. The CDR3 covers 14 residues. CDR3 coding DNA: TGCGCCAGCAGCCAAGGGACAGTCCAAGAGACCCAGTACTTC. It translates to CASSQGTVQETQYF.

A word on this clone: Other DNA sequences in the same sample also yield this CDR3. The gene calls are TRBV28 and TRBJ2-1; TRBD1 or TRBD2 may be the D gene (5 bases each). Germline CDR1 and CDR2: MDHEN and SYDVKM. The ends were cut back, 11 bases at V and 4 bases at J, with 12 bases in the middle. The CDR3 runs to 12 residues. As DNA, the CDR3 is TGTGCCTCCGGGACGGTTTACAATGAGCAGTTCTTC. It codes for CASGTVYNEQFF.